A selection of T cell receptor beta chains follows, all from one sample in a study of T cells in Graves' hyperthyroidism and ophthalmopathy. TCRdb ran MiXCR on the multiplex PCR reads and lists one entry per CDR3 protein. The table lists a few hundred thousand distinct CDR3 sequences, roughly a sixth of them singletons. The sample was blood. The receptor set was obtained from a woman under 30 with Graves' ophthalmopathy. Both conserved end residues are part of each CDR3.

TRBV28	TRBJ1-5	CATVRGVSNQPQHF
TRBV7-2	TRBJ1-2	CASSRLEGVKRANYGYTF
TRBV11-2	TRBJ2-6	CASSLIGGSGANVLTF
TRBV7-7	TRBJ2-1	CASGPVGGNNEQFF
TRBV28	TRBJ2-2	CASSPSAGTLGGLLYF
TRBV29-1	TRBJ2-7	CSVEVWEGNGEEQYF
TRBV4-1	TRBJ2-7	CASSPRLAGNYEQYF
TRBV6-1	TRBJ1-3	CASRTSGNTIYF
TRBV5-1	TRBJ2-5	CASKAGSSETQYF
TRBV19	TRBJ2-4	CASSLGNWDIQYF
TRBV5-6	TRBJ2-3	CASLGGGVSTDTQYF
TRBV13	TRBJ2-7	CASSPDLGQGARDREQYF
TRBV7-2	TRBJ2-7	CASSMKTGPYEQYF
TRBV15	TRBJ2-5	CATSRDNLGTQETQYF
TRBV6-1	TRBJ2-5	CASSLGVFPGEETQYF
TRBV20-1	TRBJ1-5	CSARPTDTSNQPQHF
TRBV6-1	TRBJ2-7	CASSNREGAYEQYF
TRBV13	TRBJ1-1	CASSLKARVTEAFF
TRBV28	TRBJ2-7	CASSPGQGASYEQYF
TRBV28	TRBJ1-2	CASSPTGSLIFHGYGYTF
TRBV5-5	TRBJ1-5	CASSPRGRYEGSNQPQHF
TRBV24-1	TRBJ1-2	CATSDSTGGYGYTF